This T cell receptor (beta chain) came from a study of T cells in Graves' hyperthyroidism and ophthalmopathy. The CDR3 totals 18 residues. Looked up from germline, CDR1 is SGHVS and CDR2 is FQNEAQ. V gave up 0 bases and J gave up 9 bases, with 21 bases separating them. RNA transcripts gave rise to amplified TCR beta CDR3 regions. First-round RT-PCR of the TCR CDR3 relied on the HTBI primer set. TCRdb ran MiXCR on the multiplex PCR reads and lists one entry per CDR3 protein. The sample records about 380,000 distinct CDR3 sequences, 18% being singletons. Only a few counts were recorded for this clonotype.

The gene calls are TRBV7-8 and TRBJ1-6; possible D gene TRBD1, 6 bases. The sample consisted of blood. The clonotype originates from a man between 18 and 29 years old with Graves' ophthalmopathy. For the CDR3, the DNA is TGTGCCAGCAGCTTAGCAACAGGGTGGGGCGGGAGGGGTTCACCCCTCCACTTT. Its translation: CASSLATGWGGRGSPLHF.